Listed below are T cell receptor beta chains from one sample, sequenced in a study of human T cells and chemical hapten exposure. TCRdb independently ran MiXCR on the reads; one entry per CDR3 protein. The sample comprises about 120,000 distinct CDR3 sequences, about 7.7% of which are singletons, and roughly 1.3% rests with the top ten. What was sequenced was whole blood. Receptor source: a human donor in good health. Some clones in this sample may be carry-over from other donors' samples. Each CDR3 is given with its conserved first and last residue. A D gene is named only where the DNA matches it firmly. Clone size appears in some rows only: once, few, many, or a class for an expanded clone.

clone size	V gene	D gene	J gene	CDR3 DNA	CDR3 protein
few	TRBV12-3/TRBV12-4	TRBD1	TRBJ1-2	TGTGCCAGCAGTCTTAGACAGGGGGATTTCGGTGGCTACACCTTC	CASSLRQGDFGGYTF
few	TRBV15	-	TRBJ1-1	TGTGCCAGCGGACAATCAAACACTGAAGCTTTCTTT	CASGQSNTEAFF
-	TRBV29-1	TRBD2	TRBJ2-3	TGCAGCGTAGCCGGGACTAGCGGGGGGAGCGGGGATACGCAGTATTTT	CSVAGTSGGSGDTQYF
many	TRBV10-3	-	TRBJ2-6	TGTGCCATCGCCCTGATGGGGAAGGGGGCCAACGTCCTGACTTTC	CAIALMGKGANVLTF
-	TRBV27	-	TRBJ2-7	TGTGCCAGCAGTATCACAGGGATGGAGCAGTACTTC	CASSITGMEQYF
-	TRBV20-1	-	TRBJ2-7	TGCAGTGCTAGAGATCGCGAGAATCTCACCTACGAGCAGTACTTC	CSARDRENLTYEQYF
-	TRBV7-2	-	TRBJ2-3	TGTGCCAGCAGCGAGATAGAAACAGATACGCAGTATTTT	CASSEIETDTQYF
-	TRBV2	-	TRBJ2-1	TGTGCCAGCACGGAGGGTCCGAGCTCCTACAATGAGCAGTTCTTC	CASTEGPSSYNEQFF
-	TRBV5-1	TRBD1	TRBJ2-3	TGCGCCAGCAGCACGGACAGGGATACGACTAGCACAGATACGCAGTATTTT	CASSTDRDTTSTDTQYF
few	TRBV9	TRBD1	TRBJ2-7	TGTGCCAGCAGCGTAGGGGACAGCGGCGAGCAGTACTTC	CASSVGDSGEQYF
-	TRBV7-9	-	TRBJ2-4	TGTGCCAGCAGCTCCCTCACGGCCCCGGGACGAATGGACTTC	CASSSLTAPGRMDF
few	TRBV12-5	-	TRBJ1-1	TGTGCTAGTGGTTTGGTCCCGGTAAAGGAAGCTTTCTTT	CASGLVPVKEAFF
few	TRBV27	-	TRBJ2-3	TGTGCCACAGGGGCCGTAGTTTGGGCAGATACGCAGTATTTT	CATGAVVWADTQYF
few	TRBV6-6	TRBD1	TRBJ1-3	TGTGCCAGCAGTTACAGCAGGGGGGTTGGAAACACCATATATTTT	CASSYSRGVGNTIYF
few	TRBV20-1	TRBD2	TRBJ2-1	TGCAGTGCTAGAGTGTTAGCGGGAGAACTCTATGAGCAGTTCTTC	CSARVLAGELYEQFF
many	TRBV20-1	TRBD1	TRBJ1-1	TGCAGTGCTTCAACAGGGGCACTGAACACTGAAGCTTTCTTT	CSASTGALNTEAFF
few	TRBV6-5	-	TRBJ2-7	TGTGCCAGCGCCTACGGGGTTAACTCCTACGAGCAGTACTTC	CASAYGVNSYEQYF
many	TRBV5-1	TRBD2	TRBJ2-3	TGCGCCAGCAGCCCGAGGACTAGCGGCGGGGATACGCAGTATTTT	CASSPRTSGGDTQYF
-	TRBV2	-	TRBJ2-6	TGTGCCAGAGGACTGAGCTCTGGGGCCAACGTCCTGACTTTC	CARGLSSGANVLTF
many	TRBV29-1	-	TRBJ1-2	TGCAGCGTTGAAAAACCAGCCTCTAACTATGGCTACACCTTC	CSVEKPASNYGYTF
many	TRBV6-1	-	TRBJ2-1	TGTGCCAGCAGTGAGGATTTGGACAATGAGCAGTTCTTC	CASSEDLDNEQFF
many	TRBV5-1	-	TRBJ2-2	TGCGCCAGCAGCTTGAAAACACCGAACACCGGGGAGCTGTTTTTT	CASSLKTPNTGELFF
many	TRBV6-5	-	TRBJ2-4	TGTGCCAGCACCGCTCTAGCCAAAAACATTCAGTACTTC	CASTALAKNIQYF
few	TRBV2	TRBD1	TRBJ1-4	TGTGCCAGCAGGAAAGGGACGGGACAGGGATGGGCAACTAATGAAAAACTGTTTTTT	CASRKGTGQGWATNEKLFF
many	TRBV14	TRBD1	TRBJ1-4	TGTGCCAGCAGCCATAGCAGGGGGAGCCTCGAAAAACTGTTTTTT	CASSHSRGSLEKLFF
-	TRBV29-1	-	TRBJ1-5	TGCAGCGTTTCGCCAGGGGAGAGTCAGCCCCAGCATTTT	CSVSPGESQPQHF
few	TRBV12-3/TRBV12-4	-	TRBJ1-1	TGTGCCAGCAGAAGGGAGACCAGATCGAACACTGAAGCTTTCTTT	CASRRETRSNTEAFF
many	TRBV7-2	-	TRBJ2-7	TGTGCCAGCAGCCTCGCGGATAGCGGTGCCTACGAGCAGTACTTC	CASSLADSGAYEQYF
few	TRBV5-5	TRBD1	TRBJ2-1	TGTGCCAGCAGCTTAGAGGACAGGGGTTTCTATGAGCAGTTCTTC	CASSLEDRGFYEQFF
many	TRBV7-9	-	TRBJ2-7	TGTGCCAGCAGCTTAGCGGCTAGCAGCTACGAGCAGTACTTC	CASSLAASSYEQYF
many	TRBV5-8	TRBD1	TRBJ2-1	TGTGCCAGCAGCTCCGACGGACAGGCCTACAATGAGCAGTTCTTC	CASSSDGQAYNEQFF
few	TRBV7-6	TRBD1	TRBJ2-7	TGTGCCAGCAGCTTAGAACAGGGGGCGGGCTACGAGCAGTACTTC	CASSLEQGAGYEQYF
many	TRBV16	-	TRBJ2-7	TGTGCCAGCAGCCCTGAGCAGGGGCCCTACGAGCAGTACTTC	CASSPEQGPYEQYF
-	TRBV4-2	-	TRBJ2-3	TGTGCCAGCAGCCAAGAACAGGTTTTAGATACGCAGTATTTT	CASSQEQVLDTQYF
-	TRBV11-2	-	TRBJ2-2	TGTGCCAGCAGCTCCCCGCAGGGGAGAGGCACCGGGGAGCTGTTTTTT	CASSSPQGRGTGELFF
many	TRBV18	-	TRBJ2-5	TGTGCCAGCTCACCCCCGGGACTTCCAGAGACCCAGTACTTC	CASSPPGLPETQYF
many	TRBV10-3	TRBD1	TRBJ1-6	TGTGCCATCAGTGACCAACAGGGGGCGCCCGATTCACCCCTCCACTTT	CAISDQQGAPDSPLHF
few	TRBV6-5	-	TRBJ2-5	TGTGCCAGCAGTCCCTCAGGGGACGAGACCCAGTACTTC	CASSPSGDETQYF
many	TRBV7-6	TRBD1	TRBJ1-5	TGTGCCAGCAGCTTAGTAGGCGAGGGGGCCCAATATCAGCCCCAGCATTTT	CASSLVGEGAQYQPQHF
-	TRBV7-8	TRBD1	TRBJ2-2	TGTGCCAGCAGCTTAGAGGGGGCAGGCGGGGAGCTGTTTTTT	CASSLEGAGGELFF
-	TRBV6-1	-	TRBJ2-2	TGTGCCAGCAGTACACACCGAATAGGGACTGCGAACACCGGGGAGCTGTTTTTT	CASSTHRIGTANTGELFF
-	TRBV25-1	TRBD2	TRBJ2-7	TGTGCCAGCACCCTAGCGGGAGGCCACGAGCAGTACTTC	CASTLAGGHEQYF
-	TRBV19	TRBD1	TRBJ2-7	TGTGCCAGTAGTAACAGGGGTGACTACGAGCAGTACTTC	CASSNRGDYEQYF
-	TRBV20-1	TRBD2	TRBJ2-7	TGCAGTGCAACTCCGGGACTAGCGGGGGGGCCCAGGGAGCAGTACTTC	CSATPGLAGGPREQYF
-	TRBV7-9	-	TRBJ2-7	TGTGCCAGCAGCCACCTACTGGACTCGCCCTACGAGCAGTACTTC	CASSHLLDSPYEQYF
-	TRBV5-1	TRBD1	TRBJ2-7	TGCGCCAGCAGCAAGGGACAGGACCTCTACGAGCAGTACTTC	CASSKGQDLYEQYF
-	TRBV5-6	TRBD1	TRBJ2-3	TGTGCCAGCAGCTCCGCGTATCGGGACAGGTCATCAGATACGCAGTATTTT	CASSSAYRDRSSDTQYF
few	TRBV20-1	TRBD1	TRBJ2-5	TGCAGTGCTTTGGACAGGGACCCACAAGAGACCCAGTACTTC	CSALDRDPQETQYF
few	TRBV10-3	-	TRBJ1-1	TGTGCCACTTCCGACCCTAACACTGAAGCTTTCTTT	CATSDPNTEAFF
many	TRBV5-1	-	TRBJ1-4	TGCGCCAGCAGCCTGGGGGATAGGGATGATGAAAAACTGTTTTTT	CASSLGDRDDEKLFF
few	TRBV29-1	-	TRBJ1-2	TGCAGCGTTGGAGCAGAACTTCTAGCTAACTATGGCTACACCTTC	CSVGAELLANYGYTF
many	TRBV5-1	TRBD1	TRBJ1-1	TGCGCCAGCAGCAAAGACAGGGTGGATCGGGCTTTCTTT	CASSKDRVDRAFF
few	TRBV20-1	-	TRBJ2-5	TGCAGTGCTAGAGGTAGCCTGGGGGAGACCCAGTACTTC	CSARGSLGETQYF
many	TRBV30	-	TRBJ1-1	TGTGCCTGGAGTTGGCTAGGTCCGGGGAAAGCTTTCTTT	CAWSWLGPGKAFF
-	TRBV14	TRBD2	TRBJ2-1	TGTGCCAGCAGCCGCTTAGCGGGAGGGTACAATGAGCAGTTCTTC	CASSRLAGGYNEQFF
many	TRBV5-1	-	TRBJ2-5	TGCGCCAGCAGCTTCACGGCGGAAGAGACCCAGTACTTC	CASSFTAEETQYF
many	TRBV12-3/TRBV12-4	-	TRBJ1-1	TGTGCCAGCAGCCGGAACACTGAAGCTTTCTTT	CASSRNTEAFF
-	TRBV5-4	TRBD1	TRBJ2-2	TGTGCCAGCAGCCAGGGACAGGGGGCTATCACCGGGGAGCTGTTTTTT	CASSQGQGAITGELFF
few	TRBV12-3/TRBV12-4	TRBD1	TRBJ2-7	TGTGCCAGCAGTTGGGGACAGGGGCTTCTCTACGAGCAGTACTTC	CASSWGQGLLYEQYF